This T cell receptor (beta chain) was recovered during a study of blood T cells in healthy people across ages. Broader study findings: A strong correlation between TCR beta diversity and naive T cell percentage was seen. Long-lived donors carried more naive CD4+ cells and greater diversity than aged donors.

A second PCR, run for roughly 7 to 11 cycles, used a sample-barcoded 5' primer plus a J-beta primer mix. Using its own MiXCR run on the 5' RACE reads, TCRdb lists one record per CDR3 protein. The sample includes more than 500,000 distinct CDR3 sequences, 27% of them seen just once. The CDR3 sequence is 13 residues long. Germline CDR1 is DFQATT and CDR2 is SNEGSKA (reference sequence). Trimming cost V 3 bases and J 4 bases; bases outside gene matches: 4. Donors each provided ten milliliters of peripheral blood. At least 6 micrograms of total RNA were extracted per sample. To note about this clonotype: Antigen: not known.

The origin of this receptor is a woman in her 70s in good health. The sequenced sample was blood. The chain has TRBV20-1 and TRBJ2-3; 7 bases fit TRBD2. For the CDR3, the DNA is TGCAGTGCTAGTTACCGGGGGGCAGATACGCAGTATTTT. It translates to CSASYRGADTQYF.